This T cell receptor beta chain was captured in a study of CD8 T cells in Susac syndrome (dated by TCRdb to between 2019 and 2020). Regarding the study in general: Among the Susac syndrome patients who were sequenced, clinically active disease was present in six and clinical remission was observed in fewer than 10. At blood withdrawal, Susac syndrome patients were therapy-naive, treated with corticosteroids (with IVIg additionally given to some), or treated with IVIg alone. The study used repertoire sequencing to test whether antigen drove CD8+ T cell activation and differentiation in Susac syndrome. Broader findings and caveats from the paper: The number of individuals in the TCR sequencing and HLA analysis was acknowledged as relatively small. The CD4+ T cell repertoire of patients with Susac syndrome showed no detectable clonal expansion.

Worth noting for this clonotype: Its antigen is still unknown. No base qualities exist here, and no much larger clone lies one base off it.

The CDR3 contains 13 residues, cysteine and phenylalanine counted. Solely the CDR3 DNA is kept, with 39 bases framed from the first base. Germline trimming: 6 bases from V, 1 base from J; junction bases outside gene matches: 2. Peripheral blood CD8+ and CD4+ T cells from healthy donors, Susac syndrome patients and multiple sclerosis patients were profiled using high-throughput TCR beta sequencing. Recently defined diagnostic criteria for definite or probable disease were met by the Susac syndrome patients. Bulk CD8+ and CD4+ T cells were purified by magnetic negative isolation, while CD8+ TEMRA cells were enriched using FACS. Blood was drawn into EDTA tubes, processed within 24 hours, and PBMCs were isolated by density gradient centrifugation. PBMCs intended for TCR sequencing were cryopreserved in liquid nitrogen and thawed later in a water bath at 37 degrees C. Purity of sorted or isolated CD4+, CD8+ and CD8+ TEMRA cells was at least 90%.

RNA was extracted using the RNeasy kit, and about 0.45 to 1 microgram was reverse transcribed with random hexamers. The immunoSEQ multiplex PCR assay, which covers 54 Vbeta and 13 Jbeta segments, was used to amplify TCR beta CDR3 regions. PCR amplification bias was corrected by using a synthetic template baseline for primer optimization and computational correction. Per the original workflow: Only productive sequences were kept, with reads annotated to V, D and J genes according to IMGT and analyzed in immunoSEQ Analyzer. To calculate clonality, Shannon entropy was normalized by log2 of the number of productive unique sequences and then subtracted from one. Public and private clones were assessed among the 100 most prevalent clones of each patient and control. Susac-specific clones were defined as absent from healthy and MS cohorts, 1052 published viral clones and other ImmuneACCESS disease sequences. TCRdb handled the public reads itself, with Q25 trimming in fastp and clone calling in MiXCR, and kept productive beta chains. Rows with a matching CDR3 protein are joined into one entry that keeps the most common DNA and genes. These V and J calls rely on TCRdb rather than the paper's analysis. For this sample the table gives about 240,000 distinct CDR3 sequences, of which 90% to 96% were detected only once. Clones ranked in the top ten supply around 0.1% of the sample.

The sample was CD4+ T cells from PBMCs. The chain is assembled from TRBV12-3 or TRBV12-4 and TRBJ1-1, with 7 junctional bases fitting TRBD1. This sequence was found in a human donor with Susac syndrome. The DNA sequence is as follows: TGTGCCAGCAGGACAGGGAGGAACACTGAAGCTTTCTTT. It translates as CASRTGRNTEAFF.